The 27 T cell receptor beta chains reported below all come from one sample, sequenced in a study of T cells in narcolepsy. Repertoires were generated with immunoSEQ multiplex PCR, while TCRdb's copy carries only in-frame clones and drops some. This sample has tens of thousands of clones; roughly 80% occur once, and the top ten carry roughly 1.3%. Sequencing input: CD45RA- memory CD4+ T cells from PBMCs. The receptors stem from a human donor with narcolepsy.

The V call is TRBV18, the J call TRBJ2-7; 9 nucleotides match TRBD1. Germline CDR1 and CDR2: KGHSH and LQKENI. The V and J ends lost 3 bases and 5 bases, in that order; junction bases with no gene match: 2. This CDR3 has 13 residues. CDR3 protein: CASSPGQGNEQYF. The CDR3 nucleotides are TGTGCCAGCTCACCCGGACAGGGGAACGAGCAGTACTTC.

The chain combines TRBV7-8 with TRBJ1-1, with D maybe TRBD1 (5 bases). CDR1 and CDR2 (germline): SGHVS, FQNEAQ. The CDR3 has 17 amino acids. With 0 bases removed from V and 4 bases from J, the gap between germline ends came to 18 bases. This CDR3 reads CASSLARMQARGTEAFF. DNA of the CDR3: TGTGCCAGCAGCTTAGCACGGATGCAGGCGAGGGGCACTGAAGCTTTCTTT.

In the case of this clone: This is likely a read error, given that the CDR3 carries no conserved phenylalanine or tryptophan at its end. No DNA is shown, since the ends of the CDR3 on it are uncertain; the CDR3 is the one TCRdb lists. The chain recombines TRBV6-1 with TRBJ2-7; TRBD1, as called in the table, went unchecked against the DNA. The length of the CDR3 is 12 amino acids, counting both ends. Germline values: CDR1 MNHNS, CDR2 SASEGT. The CDR3 region is CASSEDPGQDTI.

The J gene is TRBJ2-4, the V gene TRBV29-1; D is perhaps TRBD1 (5 bases). Trimming removed 4 bases from V and 3 bases from J, with 7 bases in between. The CDR3 sequence is 12 residues long. Germline V CDR1 and CDR2: SQVTM, ANQGSEA. The CDR3 region is CSVGDSKNIQYF. The CDR3 DNA reads as TGCAGCGTTGGTGACAGCAAAAACATTCAGTACTTC.

This sequence joins TRBV2 and TRBJ2-3, with 12 bases matching TRBD1. CDR1 and CDR2 from the germline V gene are SNHLY and FYNNEI. This CDR3 is 14 amino acids long. V gave up 5 bases and J gave up 9 bases; unmatched junction bases: 6. CDR3 nucleotides: TGTGCCAGCAGTTCAGGGACAGGGGGCGTAACGCAGTATTTT. Protein: CASSSGTGGVTQYF.

This chain connects TRBV5-6 to TRBJ2-1, with no clear D. The CDR3 runs to 15 residues. V was trimmed by 4 bases and J by 0 bases, leaving 11 bases between them. CDR1 and CDR2 (germline): SGHDT, YYEEEE. The CDR3 bases are TGTGCCAGCAGCAAGACCATCAGCTCCTACAATGAGCAGTTCTTC. The encoded protein is CASSKTISSYNEQFF.

The chain joins TRBV5-1 to TRBJ1-1; D is ambiguous. The V gene's germline CDR1 is SGHRS and CDR2 YFSETQ. The V and J ends lost 4 bases and 0 bases respectively, with 19 bases between them. CDR3 length equals 17 residues. This CDR3 reads CASSPGHGAMMNTEAFF. As DNA, the CDR3 is TGCGCCAGCAGCCCCGGGCACGGAGCAATGATGAACACTGAAGCTTTCTTT.

The rearrangement joins TRBV6-1 to TRBJ2-1; 7 bases fit TRBD1. Germline trimming cut 2 bases from V and 6 bases from J; bases unmatched to any gene: 7. The CDR3 totals 15 residues. Germline values: CDR1 MNHNS, CDR2 SASEGT. The CDR3 nucleotides are TGTGCCAGCAGTGAAACGAGGACAGGACCCAATGAGCAGTTCTTC. Amino acid sequence: CASSETRTGPNEQFF.

V usage is TRBV13 and J usage is TRBJ2-3; 10 nucleotides line up with TRBD1. J lost 5 bases, V lost 6 bases, and 11 bases had no gene match. CDR1 PRHDT and CDR2 FYEKMQ come from the germline V gene (reference sequence). The CDR3 consists of 16 residues. The DNA of the CDR3 is TGTGCCAGCAGTTCTACCGGACAGGGGGTGGGAGATACGCAGTATTTT. Residues: CASSSTGQGVGDTQYF.

The chain employs TRBV2 and TRBJ1-1; D is unclear. Germline CDR1 and CDR2: SNHLY and FYNNEI. The CDR3 loop spans 13 amino acids. Trimming shortened V by 7 bases and J by 5 bases, and 14 bases separated the two germline ends. CDR3 loop: CASKGGIGTEAFF. The CDR3 coding sequence is TGTGCCAGCAAGGGAGGGATTGGGACTGAAGCTTTCTTT.

The V call is TRBV7-2, the J call TRBJ2-7, with a tentative D call TRBD1 (5 bases). Trimming cost V 5 bases and J 5 bases, with 19 bases left between them. This CDR3 is 15 amino acids long. Germline CDR1 reads SGHTA; CDR2 reads FQGNSA. CDR3 bases: TGTGCCAGCAGCCCAACGTCTGGGGCCTCGAACGAGCAGTACTTC. Translated: CASSPTSGASNEQYF.

The rearrangement links TRBV4-2 to TRBJ2-3, with D perhaps given as TRBD1 or TRBD2 (5 bases each). Germline CDR1 and CDR2: LGHNA and YNFKEQ. This CDR3 has 12 residues. Between the trimmed V and J ends, which lost 8 bases and 4 bases, there was a span of 10 bases. The CDR3 region is CASSRGADTQYF. DNA for the CDR3: TGTGCCAGCTCTAGGGGAGCAGATACGCAGTATTTT.

The rearrangement joins TRBV29-1 to TRBJ1-4, with D perhaps matching TRBD1 (6 bases). The CDR3 has 13 residues. The germline V and J ends were trimmed by 6 bases and 4 bases, with 12 bases remaining between them. Germline values: CDR1 SQVTM, CDR2 ANQGSEA. The CDR3 sequence: CSVLTGLNEKLFF. CDR3 DNA: TGCAGCGTGCTCACAGGGCTTAATGAAAAACTGTTTTTT.

This sequence joins TRBV28 and TRBJ2-3; D unresolved. The germline V and J ends were trimmed by 7 bases and 7 bases, with 12 bases remaining between them. Per the germline V gene, CDR1 is MDHEN and CDR2 is SYDVKM. The CDR3 runs to 12 residues. The CDR3 DNA sequence: TGTGCCAGCAACTTTCTGGGGAATACGCAGTATTTT. Amino acids: CASNFLGNTQYF.

This clone was seen more than once but under ten times. This chain links TRBV7-2 with TRBJ2-7; D remains unclear. The V gene's germline CDR1 is SGHTA and CDR2 FQGNSA. This CDR3 contains 14 residues. V lost 5 bases and J 0 bases, leaving 11 bases between the germline ends. This chain's CDR3 is CASSPGGSSYEQYV. In DNA form, the CDR3 reads TGTGCCAGCAGCCCGGGCGGCAGCTCCTACGAGCAGTACGTC.

Only a few counts were recorded for this clone. Compared with germline, one end of the junction differs, possibly owing to a read error. V gene TRBV7-2 combines with J gene TRBJ2-3, with 11 bases fitting TRBD2. The CDR3 runs to 15 residues. Germline V lookup: CDR1 SGHTA, CDR2 FQGNSA. The CDR3 reads CASTLAGGPSDTQYF. CDR3 DNA sequence: TGTGCCAGCACCTTAGCGGGGGGGCCGTCAGATACGCAGTATTTT.

The V call is TRBV28, the J call TRBJ2-2; 16 bases agree with TRBD2. The V segment lost 6 bases and the J segment 3 bases; nucleotides outside the gene matches: 4. CDR1 is MDHEN, CDR2 SYDVKM, per germline. The CDR3 totals 17 residues. The CDR3 bases are TGTGCCAGCAGCACCGGGACTAGCGGGGGGGACACCGGGGAGCTGTTTTTT. Its protein product is CASSTGTSGGDTGELFF. The full variable domain, its missing parts supplied by reference TRBV28 and TRBJ2-2, is DVKVTQSSRYLVKRTGEKVFLECVQDMDHENMFWYRQDPGLGLRLIYFSYDVKMKEKGDIPEGYSVSREKKERFSLILESASTNQTSMYLCASSTGTSGGDTGELFFGEGSRLTVL.

CDR3 DNA: TGTGCCAGCACTCTGACAGGAACAGGGTCCAACTATGGCTACACCTTC. Its protein is CASTLTGTGSNYGYTF. This chain connects TRBV28 to TRBJ1-2, with a weak D call TRBD1 (6 bases). This CDR3 region has 16 residues. From germline, CDR1 is MDHEN and CDR2 SYDVKM. V shed 7 bases and J shed 2 bases, with 20 bases lying between them.

The V gene is TRBV7-2, the J gene TRBJ1-1; tentatively, D is TRBD1 (6 bases). Germline-derived CDR1 and CDR2 are SGHTA and FQGNSA. This CDR3 has 13 residues. Trimming removed 5 bases from V and 5 bases from J, with 12 bases in between. CDR3 nucleotides: TGTGCCAGCAGCACGAGGGGGAGAACTGAAGCTTTCTTT. It yields the protein CASSTRGRTEAFF.

This clone has a single count. The chain employs TRBV29-1 and TRBJ2-7, with 9 bases lining up with TRBD1. The germline CDR1 and CDR2 sequences are SQVTM and ANQGSEA. V lost 6 bases, J lost 3 bases, and 6 bases stayed unmatched. This CDR3 is built from 13 residues. The CDR3 DNA reads TGCAGCGTCAGACAGGGGGGAAACTACGAGCAGTACTTC. Protein sequence: CSVRQGGNYEQYF.

V and J are TRBV2 and TRBJ1-2; D uncertain. The CDR3 has 13 amino acids. Germline CDR1 SNHLY, CDR2 FYNNEI. V was pared by 6 bases and J by 0 bases, with 8 bases between. This chain's CDR3 is CASSPRTNYGYTF. CDR3 nucleotides: TGTGCCAGCAGCCCCAGAACTAACTATGGCTACACCTTC.

The V gene is TRBV11-3, the J gene TRBJ1-1; tentative D call: TRBD1 (6 bases). Germline assignment: CDR1 SGHNT and CDR2 YENEEA. V lost 1 base and J 1 base, leaving 7 bases between the germline ends. This CDR3 spans 14 amino acids. CDR3 protein: CASSLGGANTEAFF. The CDR3 nucleotides are TGTGCCAGCAGCTTAGGGGGGGCGAACACTGAAGCTTTCTTT.

A single count supports this clone. This sequence joins TRBV7-9 and TRBJ2-7; 10 positions agree with TRBD2. The J segment lost 4 bases and the V segment lost 2 bases, leaving 11 bases of the junction unmatched. The CDR3 has 17 residues. CDR1 is SEHNR, CDR2 FQNEAQ, per germline (reference sequence). CDR3 amino acids: CASSLSPASGGPYEQYV. The CDR3 DNA is TGTGCCAGCAGCTTATCACCAGCTAGCGGGGGCCCTTACGAGCAGTACGTC.

Of note for this clone: The identical CDR3 is also encoded by other nucleotide sequences in the sample. The rearrangement uses TRBV5-1 and TRBJ2-5; 9 nucleotides agree with TRBD1. Germline values: CDR1 SGHRS, CDR2 YFSETQ. This CDR3 has 16 residues. V gave up 4 bases and J gave up 4 bases; unmatched junction bases: 11. Here the CDR3 DNA reads TGCGCCAGCAGCAGCGGGACAGGGCGCGGCCCAGAGACCCAGTACTTC. Residues: CASSSGTGRGPETQYF.

This clone was picked up a small number of times. The V and J genes are TRBV5-8 and TRBJ1-1; D unresolved. Germline-derived CDR1 and CDR2 are SGHTS and YDEGEE. Trimming removed 0 bases at V and 2 bases at J, with 5 bases between. The CDR3 is 13 amino acids. The CDR3 DNA reads TGTGCCAGCAGCTTGGCCCGTAACACTGAAGCTTTCTTT. Translating gives CASSLARNTEAFF. Combining the CDR3 with reference TRBV5-8 and TRBJ1-1 gives the whole variable domain EAGVTQSPTHLIKTRGQQATLRCSPISGHTSVYWYQQALGLGLQFLLWYDEGEERNRGNFPPRFSGRQFPNYSSELNVNALELEDSALYLCASSLARNTEAFFGQGTRLTVV.

J is TRBJ2-5 and V is TRBV7-8; D is unresolved. V gave up 2 bases and J gave up 5 bases, with 9 bases separating them. The length of the CDR3 is 13 residues. From germline, CDR1 is SGHVS and CDR2 FQNEAQ. CDR3 loop: CASSLLIRETQYF. The CDR3 region has the DNA TGTGCCAGCAGCTTACTCATCCGGGAGACCCAGTACTTC.

The chain carries TRBV7-9 and TRBJ1-2; a possible D gene is TRBD1 (6 bases). This CDR3 has 15 amino acids. V lost 4 bases, J lost 9 bases, and 21 bases lay in between. Germline V gene sequence: CDR1 SEHNR, CDR2 FQNEAQ (reference sequence). Here the CDR3 DNA reads TGTGCCAGCAGCTCCCGTCGACTGGGGGCTAAAAGCTACACCTTC. As protein: CASSSRRLGAKSYTF.